The present T cell receptor (beta chain) was sequenced within a study of blood T cell repertoires in COVID-19. The CDR3 length is 15 residues. Germline CDR1 is LNHDA and CDR2 is SQIVND (reference sequence). With 6 bases clipped from V and 3 bases from J, the junction kept 6 bases outside the gene matches. Profiling relied on immunoSEQ multiplex PCR, and the TCRdb table lists in-frame clones only, not all of them. The repertoire includes 200,000 to 300,000 clones, 87% of them detected once, and more than 6% sits in the top ten. This TCR came from a man between 60 and 70 years old who had recovered from COVID-19. Sequences were obtained from peripheral blood. The chain couples TRBV19 to TRBJ1-1; 11 bases agree with TRBD1. In DNA form, the CDR3 reads TGTGCCAGTAGCACGGACAGGGGGCGGCACACTGAAGCTTTCTTT. This translates into CASSTDRGRHTEAFF.